This T cell receptor (beta chain) was sequenced in a study of cytomegalovirus exposure and HLA in healthy donors. Notes on this clone: What it binds is unknown.

The PCR used 60 Vbeta and 13 Jbeta primers. Libraries were prepared by immunoSEQ multiplex PCR; TCRdb keeps only in-frame clonotypes and omits some of them. The sample yields around 160,000 clones, about 79% seen once. V dropped 0 bases and J dropped 3; count of bases not matched to a gene: 5. This CDR3 region has 16 residues. Germline assignment: CDR1 LGHNA and CDR2 YSLEER. Study-level findings and limits: In an earlier analysis, in 587 donors, most V segments appeared productive either ~90% or ~30% of the time.

This TCR derives from a middle-aged man in good health and CMV-seropositive. The sequenced sample was PBMCs. The chain links TRBV4-3 to TRBJ1-1; 9 nucleotides agree with TRBD1. The CDR3 bases are TGCGCCAGCAGCCAAGAGGGGGACAGGGAGCACACTGAAGCTTTCTTT. This encodes CASSQEGDREHTEAFF.